This is a list of T cell receptor beta chains from one sample in a study of post-analysis software for immune sequencing data. One entry per CDR3 protein results from TCRdb running MiXCR on the PCR reads. The profile shows about 680,000 distinct CDR3 sequences, more than 50% of them singletons. Sequenced: blood. Source of these receptors: a girl aged 2-9 years with multiple sclerosis. CDR3s include the opening cysteine and the closing phenylalanine or tryptophan. A D gene is named only where the DNA matches it firmly. Where a row states a size, it is once, few, many or the class of an expanded clone; other rows omit it.

d_gene	j_gene	abundance	v_gene	CDR3nt	CDR3aa
.	TRBJ2-7	.	TRBV10-2	TGCGCCAGCAGTGAGGGACCGAGGAACGAGCAGTACTTC	CASSEGPRNEQYF
TRBD2	TRBJ2-5	few	TRBV29-1	TGCAGCGTAACTCACTGGGAGGGAGAGACCCAGTACTTC	CSVTHWEGETQYF
.	TRBJ2-7	few	TRBV20-1	TGCAGTGCTTGGGGCGGCGCGAGCTCCTACGAGCAGTACTTC	CSAWGGASSYEQYF
.	TRBJ2-1	.	TRBV5-1	TGCGCCAGCAGGCCGCCGGGAGCTGGGGAGAATGAGCAGTTCTTC	CASRPPGAGENEQFF
TRBD2	TRBJ2-7	.	TRBV20-1	TGCAGTGCTAGAGGGCGCGGGAGGGCCCATAGCGACGAGCAGTACTTC	CSARGRGRAHSDEQYF
TRBD2	TRBJ2-5	.	TRBV29-1	TGCAGCGGAACCGGGACTAGGGGCACGGAGACCCAGTACTTC	CSGTGTRGTETQYF
.	TRBJ2-7	few	TRBV29-1	TGCAGCGTGGATGCTACGGGACGTAACTACGAGCAGTACTTC	CSVDATGRNYEQYF
.	TRBJ2-1	.	TRBV6-2/TRBV6-3	TGTGCCAGCGCTAAGACAGGCGGCACGAATGAGCAGTTCTTC	CASAKTGGTNEQFF
.	TRBJ2-1	.	TRBV12-3/TRBV12-4	TGTGCCAGCGGTCCACAGGCTAGCTCCTACAATGAGCAGTTCTTC	CASGPQASSYNEQFF
.	TRBJ1-1	.	TRBV5-1	TGCGCCAGCAGCTTGGAGAAGGAGGGTGACACTGAAGCTTTCTTT	CASSLEKEGDTEAFF
TRBD2	TRBJ2-5	few	TRBV11-3	TGTGCCAGCAGCTTAGTAGCGGGGGGTGACCAAGAGACCCAGTACTTC	CASSLVAGGDQETQYF
.	TRBJ2-7	.	TRBV14	TGTGCCAGCAGCCAAGATCTAAGGGGCGAGCAGTACTTC	CASSQDLRGEQYF
TRBD1	TRBJ1-5	.	TRBV10-2	TGCGCCAGCAGTGAGGGACAGGGTAGGCAGCCCCAGCATTTT	CASSEGQGRQPQHF
.	TRBJ2-5	few	TRBV12-3/TRBV12-4	TGTGCCAGCAGTTTCCGGTCCCAAGAGACCCAGTACTTC	CASSFRSQETQYF
TRBD2	TRBJ2-2	.	TRBV29-1	TGCAGCGTTGGGTTCGGGACTACGAACACCGGGGAGCTGTTTTTT	CSVGFGTTNTGELFF
TRBD2	TRBJ2-1	.	TRBV4-1	TGCGCCAGCAGCCGAGCGGGGTTCAATGAGCAGTTCTTC	CASSRAGFNEQFF
.	TRBJ2-7	.	TRBV4-2	TGTGCCAGCAGCCAAGGGAGGCCCTCAACCGGGACGGAGTACTACGAGCAGTACTTC	CASSQGRPSTGTEYYEQYF
.	TRBJ1-2	.	TRBV7-9	TGTGCCAGCAGCTCTGTCCGCGTACAGGGTTATGACTATGGCTACACCTTC	CASSSVRVQGYDYGYTF
TRBD1	TRBJ1-1	.	TRBV2	TGTGCCAGCATTCGGACAGGGCCTAACACTGAAGCTTTCTTT	CASIRTGPNTEAFF
TRBD1	TRBJ1-1	.	TRBV6-5	TGTGCCAGCAGTCCACAGGGGGCAAGGGACACTGAAGCTTTCTTT	CASSPQGARDTEAFF
.	TRBJ2-7	.	TRBV6-1	TGTGCCAGCACCCCTCCGGGACGGAGCTCCTACGAGCAGTACTTC	CASTPPGRSSYEQYF
.	TRBJ2-2	.	TRBV7-2	TGTGCCAGCAGCTTAGTTCTTCACACCGGGGAGCTGTTTTTT	CASSLVLHTGELFF
.	TRBJ2-1	many	TRBV20-1	TGCAGTGCCCGACGGCCAGGGGGGGCCTACAATGAGCAGTTCTTC	CSARRPGGAYNEQFF
.	TRBJ1-2	.	TRBV20-1	TGCACCCCCTCCACAATTAACTATGGCTACACCTTC	CTPSTINYGYTF
.	TRBJ2-5	few	TRBV7-6	TGTGCCAGCAGCTCAGCAGACAGGACGGAGACCCAGTACTTC	CASSSADRTETQYF
.	TRBJ1-2	.	TRBV5-1	TGCGCCAGCAGTGGACTTCTATCCGACTATGGCTACACCTTC	CASSGLLSDYGYTF
.	TRBJ1-1	.	TRBV29-1	TGCAGCGCGACCCCCGACCGACTCACTGAAGCTTTCTTT	CSATPDRLTEAFF
TRBD2	TRBJ2-5	.	TRBV5-1	TGCGCCAGCAGATCCCGACTAGCGGGAGTTCCCCAGTACTTC	CASRSRLAGVPQYF
TRBD2	TRBJ2-1	.	TRBV20-1	TGCAGTGCTAGGGGGAGGGTAGGGAGGAGCTCCTACAATGAGCAGTTCTTC	CSARGRVGRSSYNEQFF
.	TRBJ1-1	few	TRBV20-1	TGCAGTGCTAGAGGTAGGGGGAACACTGAAGCTTTCTTT	CSARGRGNTEAFF
TRBD2	TRBJ2-1	.	TRBV16	TGTGCCAGCAGCCAACCCACTAGCGGGGTTGGGAATGAGCAGTTCTTC	CASSQPTSGVGNEQFF
.	TRBJ2-5	few	TRBV10-3	TGTGCCATCAGTGAAGGGAGGCAAGAGACCCAGTACTTC	CAISEGRQETQYF
TRBD2	TRBJ2-1	.	TRBV5-1	TGCGCCAGCAGCTTGGGAGTAGCGGGGGGGTTCTACAATGAGCAGTTCTTC	CASSLGVAGGFYNEQFF
.	TRBJ1-6	.	TRBV4-2	TGTGCCAGCAGCCAAGAACGCCCGGGGCAGAGCTCCTATAATTCACCCCTCCACTTT	CASSQERPGQSSYNSPLHF
TRBD1	TRBJ2-5	.	TRBV5-1	TGCGCCAGCAGTAACCAGGGGGCTGGGGAGACCCAGTACTTC	CASSNQGAGETQYF
.	TRBJ2-2	.	TRBV14	TGTGCCAGCAGCCCCAAGGTTGTGTTGCTGAACACCGGGGAGCTGTTTTTT	CASSPKVVLLNTGELFF
.	TRBJ1-5	few	TRBV7-9	TGTGCCAGCAGCTTACAGGACAGTGCTCATCCCCAGCATTTT	CASSLQDSAHPQHF
TRBD1	TRBJ2-1	few	TRBV7-9	TGTGCCAGCAGCTTCGACGGGACAGTCTACAATGAGCAGTTCTTC	CASSFDGTVYNEQFF
TRBD2	TRBJ2-5	.	TRBV5-1	TGCGCCAGCAGCTTCGGACTAGCGGGAGCAGAGACCCAGTACTTC	CASSFGLAGAETQYF
.	TRBJ2-7	.	TRBV29-1	TGCAGCGTTGCCCCAGGGGCAGGCGAGCAGTACTTC	CSVAPGAGEQYF
.	TRBJ1-6	.	TRBV25-1	TGTGCCAGCTCCGACGCAGGGGTTTCACCCCTCCACTTT	CASSDAGVSPLHF
TRBD2	TRBJ2-1	.	TRBV20-1	TGCAGTGCCCAACGGGGACTACCGCGTCGGGCGTTCTTC	CSAQRGLPRRAFF
.	TRBJ1-1	.	TRBV29-1	TGCAGCGTTGTGCCCGCGGGGATGAACACTGAAGCTTTCTTT	CSVVPAGMNTEAFF
.	TRBJ1-1	.	TRBV29-1	TGCAGCGTTGAAGGTCGGGGCCGGGGCGCTAACACTGAAGCTTTCTTT	CSVEGRGRGANTEAFF
.	TRBJ2-3	.	TRBV2	TGTGCCAGCAGTGGTGATGTCCTTGAAGAGTATTTT	CASSGDVLEEYF
.	TRBJ2-7	.	TRBV6-2/TRBV6-3	TGTGCCAGCAGTGGGAACACGTCTCCGAGCTCCTACGAGCAGTACTTC	CASSGNTSPSSYEQYF